This T cell receptor beta chain is drawn from a study of blood T cell repertoires in COVID-19. Study summary: T cells, B-cell-depleted T cells, or PBMCs provided the cDNA or gDNA that served as material.

Seattle's cohort entered during active infection and was followed longitudinally. Authors' processing steps: For nucleated cells, counts were estimated from reference gene primer amplification. Some clones are missing from TCRdb's copy, which holds only in-frame ones; the method was immunoSEQ multiplex PCR. That table is the source of V, J and clone size, and D and trimming were worked out from the DNA. The sample has hundreds of thousands of clones, 87% seen once. Germline V lookup: CDR1 SGHTA, CDR2 FQGTGA. The CDR3 has 15 amino acids. Trimming at V came to 7 bases and at J to 4 bases, leaving 7 bases not matched to a gene.

The sequencing input was peripheral blood. The sequence was collected from a woman in her forties or fifties with COVID-19, enrolled during active disease. This sequence joins TRBV7-3 and TRBJ2-2, with 9 nucleotides matching TRBD1. The DNA for the CDR3 is TGTGCCAGCACCATAGGACAGGGGAGCACCGGGGAGCTGTTTTTT. Protein sequence: CASTIGQGSTGELFF. Using reference TRBV7-3 and TRBJ2-2 for the parts outside the CDR3, the full variable domain is GAGVSQTPSNKVTEKGKYVELRCDPISGHTALYWYRQSLGQGPEFLIYFQGTGAADDSGLPNDRFFAVRPEGSVSTLKIQRTERGDSAVYLCASTIGQGSTGELFFGEGSRLTVL.